This T cell receptor beta chain stems from a study of technical replicates of blood from several donors. Generated by immunoSEQ multiplex PCR, the TCRdb table keeps only in-frame clones and is missing some. The repertoire holds 55,000 to 80,000 clones, with about 90% as singletons. The CDR3 extends over 13 amino acids. The germline gives CDR1 SQVTM, CDR2 ANQGSEA. Trimming removed 5 bases from V and 5 bases from J; junction bases left unmatched: 7. The TCR was taken from a human donor in good health. The sequencing sample was made of T cells isolated from PBMCs. The gene calls are TRBV29-1 and TRBJ2-3; 7 nucleotides line up with TRBD1. The CDR3, as DNA: TGCAGCGTTCGAGGGGGCTCGGTAGATACGCAGTATTTT. It is translated as CSVRGGSVDTQYF.